The present entry profiles one T cell receptor beta chain with its context. The antigen remains unidentified. Sequencing used immunoSEQ multiplex PCR; TCRdb keeps in-frame clones, though not all of them. The table shows 410,000 or so clones, with around nine tenths occurring only once. The record originates from a study of Ad26.COV2.S vaccination and SARS-CoV-2 variants. As for the study in general: A participant enrolled in the COV1001 Ad26.COV2.S trial arm provided the sample. Ad26.COV2.S shots went into the muscle once or twice, 56 days apart. Study-level findings and limits: Participants in the vaccine arm had higher spike-specific TCR breadth; placebo recipients had lower. Vaccinees reportedly had broad spike-specific CD8+ and CD4+ T cell responses.

V dropped 3 bases and J dropped 4; count of bases not matched to a gene: 3. CDR3 size: 15 residues. Germline V gene data show CDR1 as ENHRY and CDR2 as SYGVKD. The sample's treatment: roughly 20 received Ad26.COV2.S at low or high dose, single or two shots; about 5 received placebo; per-sample allocation not given. At day 63 after the first vaccine or placebo injection, samples were drawn. The sequencing used peripheral blood, collected in a trial of Ad26.COV2.S vaccine versus placebo. The chain has TRBV10-3 and TRBJ2-7; 13 bases agree with TRBD2. The sequence was obtained from a person between 18 and 65 years old who received the Ad26.COV2.S COVID-19 vaccine or a placebo. CDR3: CAISEGLAGEYEQYF. CDR3 nucleotides: TGTGCCATCAGTGAAGGACTAGCGGGAGAATACGAGCAGTACTTC.